The 23 T cell receptor beta chains presented below share a single source sample, sequenced in a study of T cells in Graves' hyperthyroidism and ophthalmopathy (dated by TCRdb to the late 2010s). Library method: multiplex PCR. These reads were obtained on an Illumina HiSeq 2000. TCR beta CDR3 regions were amplified from RNA transcripts. A first-round RT-PCR of the TCR CDR3 used the HTBI primer set with the Qiagen OneStep RT-PCR kit. The public reads were reprocessed in TCRdb via fastp at Q25 and MiXCR, keeping in-frame beta chains. CDR3 protein duplicates are merged, each entry listing the most common genes and DNA. The sample profile shows around 660,000 distinct CDR3 sequences; less than 45% of them were found once. The top ten clonotypes cover less than 8.5% of the sample. The sequencing sample was made of peripheral blood or thyroid tissue (not recorded which). The receptors were gathered from an adult man with Graves' disease, either hyperthyroidism or ophthalmopathy (not recorded which).

This chain uses TRBV6-5 with TRBJ2-5; 8 bases are a match to TRBD1. The CDR3 loop spans 13 amino acids. CDR1 is MNHEY and CDR2 is SVGAGI in the germline V gene. Trimming at V came to 4 bases and at J to 3 bases, leaving 1 base not matched to a gene. In DNA form, the CDR3 reads TGTGCCAGCAGTTCGGACAGGGAAGAGACCCAGTACTTC. This codes for CASSSDREETQYF.

This chain joins TRBV29-1 and TRBJ1-6; D may be TRBD1 (6 bases). Looked up from germline, CDR1 is SQVTM and CDR2 is ANQGSEA. V lost 7 bases, J lost 14 bases, and 15 bases lay in between. The CDR3 is made up of 11 amino acids. The CDR3 nucleotides are TGCAGCGCCAGCGGGGGGGACACCCTCCACTTT. Translating it yields CSASGGDTLHF.

This chain joins TRBV25-1 and TRBJ1-1; a weak D match, TRBD1 (6 bases). Germline CDR1 and CDR2: MGHDK and SYGVNS. The CDR3 consists of 16 residues. V was pared by 3 bases and J by 7 bases, with 21 bases between. The CDR3: CASSERGSGALVEAFF. In DNA form, the CDR3 reads TGTGCCAGCAGTGAGCGTGGGTCGGGGGCCTTGGTTGAAGCTTTCTTT.

The chain has TRBV7-2 and TRBJ2-7; 15 bases fit TRBD2. The J call may be wrong; the DNA end is better matched by TRBJ2-5. The CDR3 extends over 16 amino acids. Germline V lookup: CDR1 SGHTA, CDR2 FQGNSA. CDR3 sequence reads: CASSFDGTSGGKTQYF. CDR3 nucleotide sequence: TGTGCCAGCAGCTTCGATGGGACTAGCGGGGGGAAGACCCAGTACTTC.

The chain joins TRBV29-1 to TRBJ1-1, with 8 bases that match TRBD1. The V and J ends lost 4 bases and 3 bases, in that order; junction bases with no gene match: 7. The CDR3 spans 14 residues. Germline CDR1 SQVTM, CDR2 ANQGSEA. The DNA of the CDR3 is TGCAGCGTTGCACAGGGGGTGCAAGACACTGAAGCTTTCTTT. Encoded protein: CSVAQGVQDTEAFF.

This clonotype was detected many times. Here the CDR3 DNA reads TGTGCCAGTAGGCCGAGGACAGGCCCTTGGAACACTGAAGCTTTCTTT. This sequence encodes CASRPRTGPWNTEAFF. The rearrangement links TRBV19 to TRBJ1-1; 7 positions agree with TRBD1. Germline lookup yields CDR1 LNHDA and CDR2 SQIVND (reference sequence). V lost 6 bases to trimming and J lost 1 base; unmatched junction nucleotides: 11. CDR3 length: 16 amino acids. Using reference TRBV19 and TRBJ1-1 for the parts outside the CDR3, the full variable domain is DGGITQSPKYLFRKEGQNVTLSCEQNLNHDAMYWYRQDPGQGLRLIYYSQIVNDFQKGDIAEGYSVSREKKESFPLTVTSAQKNPTAFYLCASRPRTGPWNTEAFFGQGTRLTVV.

The chain is built from TRBV20-1 and TRBJ1-5, with TRBD1 identical over 8 bases. V was clipped by 6 bases and J by 2 bases; unmatched bases: 12. The CDR3 is 16 amino acids. Germline-derived CDR1 and CDR2 are DFQATT and SNEGSKA (reference sequence). The CDR3 coding sequence is TGCAGTGCACCCGGACAGGGAGCAGGGGGCAATCAGCCCCAGCATTTT. Amino acid sequence: CSAPGQGAGGNQPQHF.

The chain uses TRBV24-1 and TRBJ1-1; 11 positions match TRBD1. V dropped 12 bases and J dropped 4; count of bases not matched to a gene: 6. Germline V gene lookup returns CDR1 KGHDR and CDR2 SFDVKD. The CDR3 runs to 13 residues. DNA of the CDR3: TGTGCCTGCCTTGGGACAGGGGGCACTGAAGCTTTCTTT. It yields the protein CACLGTGGTEAFF.

The table lists this clonotype with a few counts. The chain employs TRBV2 and TRBJ1-4, with 10 nucleotides matching TRBD1. This CDR3 is 15 amino acids long. Per germline, CDR1 SNHLY and CDR2 FYNNEI. Trimming removed 5 bases from V and 7 bases from J; junction bases left unmatched: 7. The CDR3 loop reads CASSSWTGGTEKLFF. The CDR3 bases are TGTGCCAGCAGTTCCTGGACAGGGGGAACTGAAAAACTGTTTTTT.

The chain couples TRBV10-2 to TRBJ1-5; 8 bases line up with TRBD1. V gave up 3 bases and J gave up 3 bases; unmatched junction bases: 4. This CDR3 has 15 residues. Germline CDR1 is WSHSY and CDR2 is SAAADI. This CDR3 reads CASSEGTGINQPQHF. DNA of the CDR3: TGCGCCAGCAGTGAAGGGACAGGCATCAATCAGCCCCAGCATTTT.

This clonotype occurred once. The rearrangement links TRBV29-1 to TRBJ1-3; 7 bases align to TRBD1. V trimming: 8 bases; J trimming: 2 bases; junction bases outside the gene matches: 6. Germline CDR1 and CDR2: SQVTM and ANQGSEA. The CDR3 is 13 residues long. This CDR3 is CSLSGTAGNTIYF. The CDR3 nucleotides read TGCAGCTTGTCCGGGACAGCTGGAAACACCATATATTTT.

This clonotype was detected a few times. The CDR3 sequence is CASSQVPQATYEQYF. CDR3 nucleotides: TGTGCCAGCAGCCAAGTTCCCCAGGCTACCTACGAGCAGTACTTC. This chain joins TRBV7-8 and TRBJ2-7; no clear D. Between the trimmed V and J ends, which lost 5 bases and 2 bases, there was a span of 16 bases. This CDR3 has 15 residues. The germline V gene has CDR1 SGHVS and CDR2 FQNEAQ.

This chain uses TRBV6-5 with TRBJ2-7, with D perhaps TRBD1 (5 bases). The CDR3 has 13 amino acids. V lost 8 bases and J lost 7, with 18 bases in between. Germline CDR1 MNHEY, CDR2 SVGAGI. CDR3 loop: CASVGLGLREQYF. The CDR3 DNA reads as TGTGCCAGCGTTGGCCTGGGGCTACGGGAGCAGTACTTC.

This clonotype was counted a few times. V and J are TRBV9 and TRBJ1-1; D perhaps matches TRBD1 (6 bases). The CDR3 is made up of 15 amino acids. Trimming shortened V by 2 bases and J by 2 bases, and 13 bases separated the two germline ends. Germline-derived CDR1 and CDR2 are SGDLS and YYNGEE. CDR3 amino acids: CASSVDYRANTEAFF. CDR3 bases: TGTGCCAGCAGCGTGGATTACAGGGCCAACACTGAAGCTTTCTTT.

The chain joins TRBV25-1 to TRBJ2-7; 11 bases map to TRBD2. The J call is doubtful: the DNA matches TRBJ2-1 better. Per the germline V gene, CDR1 is MGHDK and CDR2 is SYGVNS. The CDR3 contains 15 residues. Here the CDR3 reads CASSESLAGVGEQFF. The CDR3 nucleotides read TGTGCCAGCAGTGAATCACTAGCGGGGGTGGGTGAGCAGTTCTTC.

This chain joins TRBV15 and TRBJ2-7, with D uncertain. The germline V gene has CDR1 LNHNV and CDR2 YYDKDF (reference sequence). This CDR3 has 13 amino acids. V shed 5 bases and J shed 4 bases, with 12 bases lying between them. Here the CDR3 DNA reads TGTGCCACCAGCCAAGGATCCAATTACGAGCAGTACTTC. Amino acid sequence: CATSQGSNYEQYF.

This sequence joins TRBV11-1 and TRBJ2-2; D is unclear. With 5 bases removed from V and 7 bases from J, the gap between germline ends came to 8 bases. The CDR3 has 12 amino acids. Germline V gene data show CDR1 as SGHAT and CDR2 as FQDESV (reference sequence). The CDR3 coding sequence is TGTGCCAGCAGCCCTGACGGCGGGGAGCTGTTTTTT. This translates into CASSPDGGELFF.

Details on this clonotype: A junction boundary mismatches the germline segment, possibly from a read error. The rearrangement uses TRBV7-6 and TRBJ1-1; the D is unclear. From germline, CDR1 is SGHVS and CDR2 FNYEAQ. The CDR3 runs to 16 residues. CDR3 DNA: TGTGCCAGCAGCTTCCCTACGTCCACAGTTGATAATGAAGCTCTCTTT. Translation: CASSFPTSTVDNEALF.

This clonotype was picked up a small number of times. The rearrangement joins TRBV20-1 to TRBJ1-5; D gene uncertain. Trimming pared 4 bases from V and 0 bases from J, leaving 7 bases between. This CDR3 contains 13 residues. The germline V gene encodes CDR1 DFQATT and CDR2 SNEGSKA (reference sequence). This CDR3 is CSAISTSNQPQHF. Here the CDR3 DNA reads TGCAGTGCTATATCTACTAGCAATCAGCCCCAGCATTTT.

The rearrangement uses TRBV15 and TRBJ2-7; 7 positions match TRBD1. This CDR3 has 13 amino acids. Germline CDR1 reads LNHNV; CDR2 reads YYDKDF (reference sequence). V lost 6 bases and J lost 8; bases outside the gene matches: 10. CDR3 sequence (DNA): TGTGCCACCAGAGAGACTAACAGGGGAAAGCAGTACTTC. It encodes CATRETNRGKQYF.

As concerns this clonotype: Just one base apart from a much larger clone, this may be a read error. The J gene is TRBJ2-7, the V gene TRBV20-1; D is possibly TRBD1 (7 bases). V lost 5 bases and J lost 6, with 17 bases in between. Germline V gene sequence: CDR1 DFQATT, CDR2 SNEGSKA (reference sequence). The CDR3 has 13 amino acids. CDR3 protein: CSADAGQTCEQYF. In nucleotides, the CDR3 is TGCAGTGCTGACGCGGGACAGACCTGCGAGCAGTACTTC.

CDR3 coding DNA: TGCAGTGCTAGAGATCGGGAGGGGCGGGAAAAACTGTTTTTT. Amino acid sequence: CSARDREGREKLFF. This rearrangement joins TRBV20-1 to TRBJ1-4, with D tentatively TRBD1 (5 bases). Deletions cut 0 bases from V and 8 bases from J, with 13 bases between. The CDR3 runs 14 residues. Per the germline V gene, CDR1 is DFQATT and CDR2 is SNEGSKA (reference sequence).

This clonotype was seen ten or more times. This chain joins TRBV20-1 and TRBJ1-4; no clear D. With 7 bases removed from V and 3 bases from J, the gap between germline ends came to 12 bases. This CDR3 has 13 residues. The germline V gene encodes CDR1 DFQATT and CDR2 SNEGSKA (reference sequence). The CDR3 sequence is CSVSLNANEKLFF. CDR3 sequence (DNA): TGCAGTGTCTCACTGAACGCTAATGAAAAACTGTTTTTT.